These T cell receptor beta chains were read from a single sample in a study of T-cell memory formation after mild COVID-19. TCRdb re-derived calls from the 5' RACE reads in MiXCR, one entry per CDR3 protein. The table includes 250,000 to 300,000 distinct CDR3 sequences, roughly 15% detected once. The sequenced sample consisted of PBMCs or a T cell subset sorted from them (not recorded which). All receptors derive from a man aged 18 to 30 who had mild COVID-19 (a few samples of this study predate the infection). Cell type and time point are not known. CDR3s include the opening cysteine and the closing phenylalanine or tryptophan. Fields, in order: V gene, D gene, J gene, clone size, CDR3 protein, CDR3 DNA. A D gene is named only where the DNA matches it firmly. A clone size is listed for some rows: how often the clone was seen (once, few, many), or a class if it is expanded.

TRBV29-1	TRBD1	TRBJ1-2	few	CSVAHRGQGNYGYTF	TGCAGCGTGGCGCACCGTGGACAGGGGAACTATGGCTACACCTTC
TRBV6-9	.	TRBJ2-3	.	CASFGNRSTDTQYF	TGTGCCAGCTTTGGAAACAGGAGCACAGATACGCAGTATTTT
TRBV28	.	TRBJ1-6	.	CASSLRGQGIAPLHF	TGTGCCAGCAGTTTAAGAGGGCAGGGGATTGCACCCCTCCACTTT
TRBV2	.	TRBJ1-1	.	CASSPGPHEAFF	TGTGCCAGCAGTCCGGGACCCCATGAAGCTTTCTTT
TRBV7-3	.	TRBJ2-3	.	CASSPTLGTQYF	TGTGCCAGCAGCCCCACTCTTGGTACGCAGTATTTT
TRBV4-1	.	TRBJ1-6	.	CASSQGAGYLSPLHF	TGCGCCAGCAGCCAAGGCGCAGGGTACTTGTCACCCCTCCACTTT
TRBV5-6	.	TRBJ1-2	few	CASSRDPSQGYGYTF	TGTGCCAGCAGCCGAGACCCTTCTCAGGGGTATGGCTACACCTTC
TRBV6-5	.	TRBJ2-2	few	CASRNGVNTGELFF	TGTGCCAGCAGGAACGGGGTAAACACCGGGGAGCTGTTTTTT
TRBV11-2	TRBD2	TRBJ2-1	.	CASSLASGGLWEQFF	TGTGCCAGCAGCTTAGCTAGCGGGGGCCTATGGGAGCAGTTCTTC
TRBV10-2	.	TRBJ1-1	few	CASSDITEAFF	TGCGCCAGCAGTGATATCACTGAAGCTTTCTTT
TRBV5-1	TRBD1	TRBJ1-5	many	CASSLQGGGNQPQHF	TGCGCCAGCAGCTTACAGGGGGGGGGTAATCAGCCCCAGCATTTT
TRBV6-2/TRBV6-3	.	TRBJ2-1	.	CASSYPLGGSYNEQFF	TGTGCCAGCAGTTACCCGCTGGGCGGCTCCTACAATGAGCAGTTCTTC
TRBV15	.	TRBJ1-2	.	CATSRAGEGYTF	TGTGCCACCAGCAGAGCGGGGGAGGGCTACACCTTC
TRBV7-9	.	TRBJ2-6	.	CASHRRQRFSGANVLTF	TGTGCCAGCCACCGGAGACAAAGATTTTCTGGGGCCAACGTCCTGACTTTC
TRBV7-6	TRBD1	TRBJ2-5	.	CASSLDRGVRTQYF	TGTGCCAGCAGCTTAGACAGGGGAGTTAGGACCCAGTACTTC
TRBV4-2	TRBD2	TRBJ2-1	.	CASSQIKRGGLGEQFF	TGTGCCAGCAGCCAAATCAAACGGGGGGGCCTGGGTGAGCAGTTCTTC
TRBV12-3/TRBV12-4	.	TRBJ2-2	.	CASSPVGGRDPGELFF	TGTGCCAGCAGTCCCGTAGGGGGTCGGGATCCCGGGGAGCTGTTTTTT
TRBV12-3/TRBV12-4	TRBD1	TRBJ2-7	few	CASSFPGTGGYEQYF	TGTGCCAGCAGTTTCCCGGGGACAGGGGGATACGAGCAGTACTTC
TRBV27	.	TRBJ2-2	few	CASRGGLNTGELFF	TGTGCCAGTCGAGGGGGTTTGAACACCGGGGAGCTGTTTTTT
TRBV11-1	TRBD1	TRBJ1-6	few	CASSLRTGASPLHF	TGTGCCAGCAGCTTACGGACAGGGGCTTCACCCCTCCACTTT
TRBV5-1	.	TRBJ1-1	.	CASSPDKTGLEPEAFF	TGCGCCAGCAGCCCCGACAAAACAGGTTTGGAGCCTGAAGCTTTCTTT
TRBV5-1	TRBD1	TRBJ1-1	few	CASSLGGGGTEAFF	TGCGCCAGCAGCTTGGGAGGGGGCGGCACTGAAGCTTTCTTT
TRBV28	TRBD2	TRBJ2-5	.	CASSPAGGQKTQYF	TGTGCCAGCAGTCCCGCGGGGGGGCAGAAGACCCAGTACTTC
TRBV4-1	TRBD1	TRBJ2-1	.	CASSQAGTGSYNEQFF	TGCGCCAGCAGCCAAGCGGGGACAGGCAGTTACAATGAGCAGTTCTTC
TRBV29-1	.	TRBJ1-1	.	CSVGPGNTEAFF	TGCAGCGTTGGTCCCGGGAACACTGAAGCTTTCTTT
TRBV6-5	.	TRBJ1-1	.	CASSYVRVREAFF	TGTGCCAGCAGTTACGTCCGGGTAAGGGAAGCTTTCTTT
TRBV4-3	.	TRBJ2-1	.	CASSQETSYNEQFF	TGCGCCAGCAGCCAAGAGACCTCCTACAATGAGCAGTTCTTC
TRBV20-1	.	TRBJ1-1	few	CSANLSSFNTEAFF	TGCAGTGCTAATTTGAGCAGCTTCAACACTGAAGCTTTCTTT
TRBV7-2	.	TRBJ2-5	many	CASTLLGGRETQYF	TGTGCCAGCACCCTTCTAGGGGGAAGAGAGACCCAGTACTTC
TRBV2	.	TRBJ2-7	few	CASRKGVLAYEQYF	TGTGCCAGCAGGAAGGGTGTCCTAGCGTACGAGCAGTACTTC
TRBV29-1	TRBD2	TRBJ2-3	.	CSVVTSGVRSTDTQYF	TGCAGCGTTGTAACTAGCGGGGTCCGGAGCACAGATACGCAGTATTTT
TRBV12-3/TRBV12-4	.	TRBJ1-4	.	CASSGPLGYNEKLFF	TGTGCCAGCAGTGGCCCCCTGGGTTATAATGAAAAACTGTTTTTT
TRBV6-5	.	TRBJ2-5	few	CASSYGFPETQYF	TGTGCCAGCAGTTACGGCTTTCCGGAGACCCAGTACTTC
TRBV18	TRBD1	TRBJ2-1	.	CASSPYGTGGYNEQFF	TGTGCCAGCTCACCCTACGGGACAGGCGGCTACAATGAGCAGTTCTTC
TRBV4-1	.	TRBJ1-5	few	CASSHPRSQPQHF	TGCGCCAGCAGCCACCCGAGGAGTCAGCCCCAGCATTTT
TRBV11-2	.	TRBJ1-1	.	CASSFSQGASTEAFF	TGTGCCAGCAGCTTTTCACAGGGTGCCAGCACTGAAGCTTTCTTT
TRBV10-3	TRBD2	TRBJ2-5	few	CAISSSGGVETQYF	TGTGCCATCAGCTCTAGCGGGGGGGTAGAGACCCAGTACTTC
TRBV19	.	TRBJ2-2	.	CAIRPGDTGELFF	TGTGCCATCCGACCGGGGGACACCGGGGAGCTGTTTTTT
TRBV20-1	.	TRBJ2-3	few	CSARGPGTAGRTDTQYF	TGCAGTGCTAGGGGTCCCGGGACAGCGGGCCGCACAGATACGCAGTATTTT
TRBV5-4	TRBD2	TRBJ2-1	.	CASSSTLAGAPNEQFF	TGTGCCAGCAGCTCGACACTAGCGGGGGCGCCCAATGAGCAGTTCTTC
TRBV6-6	TRBD1	TRBJ1-2	.	CASSHRGSGCGYTF	TGTGCCAGCTCCCACAGGGGTTCGGGGTGTGGCTACACCTTC
TRBV7-8	.	TRBJ1-1	.	CASSSLNLNTEAFF	TGTGCCAGCAGCTCGCTAAACCTGAACACTGAAGCTTTCTTT
TRBV11-1	.	TRBJ2-5	.	CASRPEGRGQETQYF	TGTGCCAGCAGGCCGGAGGGAAGGGGCCAAGAGACCCAGTACTTC
TRBV4-1	TRBD2	TRBJ2-7	few	CASSQPTSGNYEQYF	TGCGCCAGCAGCCAACCCACTAGCGGGAATTACGAGCAGTACTTC
TRBV28	.	TRBJ2-3	few	CASSSGVTQYF	TGTGCCAGCAGTTCCGGGGTAACGCAGTATTTT
TRBV4-1	.	TRBJ2-5	few	CASSQVPILSVGNF	TGCGCCAGCAGCCAAGTACCCATTTTGAGCGTGGGGAACTTC
TRBV7-9	TRBD1	TRBJ2-7	few	CASSSETGTYEQYF	TGTGCCAGCAGCTCGGAGACAGGGACCTACGAGCAGTACTTC
TRBV7-3	.	TRBJ1-5	few	CASSFNFNQPQHF	TGTGCCAGCAGCTTTAACTTTAATCAGCCCCAGCATTTT
TRBV6-5	.	TRBJ2-3	.	CASSLRHSSTDTQYF	TGTGCCAGCAGTTTGCGACACTCTAGCACAGATACGCAGTATTTT
TRBV5-1	.	TRBJ2-2	few	CASSLDVQGTAGELFF	TGCGCCAGCAGCTTGGACGTTCAGGGGACGGCCGGGGAGCTGTTTTTT
TRBV29-1	TRBD1	TRBJ1-5	.	CSVQGQGQPQHF	TGCAGCGTACAGGGGCAGGGGCAGCCCCAGCATTTT
TRBV6-2/TRBV6-3	.	TRBJ2-5	few	CASMRRRETQYF	TGTGCCAGCATGAGGAGGAGGGAGACCCAGTACTTC
TRBV4-1	.	TRBJ1-3	.	CASSQWEVARGNTIYF	TGCGCCAGCAGCCAATGGGAGGTGGCTCGTGGAAACACCATATATTTT
TRBV7-9	.	TRBJ1-2	.	CASGVQLNYGYTF	TGTGCCAGTGGGGTACAGCTAAACTATGGCTACACCTTC
TRBV5-1	.	TRBJ2-7	.	CASSRRANRGGDEQYF	TGCGCCAGCAGCCGCAGAGCTAACAGGGGGGGCGACGAGCAGTACTTC
TRBV5-1	TRBD1	TRBJ1-1	many	CASSPMTGSEAFF	TGCGCCAGCAGCCCAATGACAGGGAGTGAAGCTTTCTTT
TRBV19	TRBD1	TRBJ1-6	.	CASSARGRNNSPLHF	TGTGCCAGTAGTGCCAGGGGGCGTAATAATTCACCCCTCCACTTT
TRBV5-1	TRBD1	TRBJ2-2	.	CASSPLAGGTAGELFF	TGCGCCAGCAGCCCCCTGGCAGGGGGCACGGCCGGGGAGCTGTTTTTT